These 13 T cell receptor beta chains were sequenced from one sample in a study of PD-1 blockade in classical Hodgkin lymphoma. TCRdb's table, derived via immunoSEQ multiplex PCR, lists solely in-frame clones and lacks some. The table includes some 25,000 clones, around 74% detected once. Time point described: cycle 4 day 1 (C4D1), after 6 weeks of nivolumab. In every patient, relapse followed autologous stem cell transplantation, while exposure to brentuximab vedotin differed. The sample consisted of peripheral blood mononuclear cells (PBMCs), taken before the fourth cycle of nivolumab. The receptors were gathered from a human donor with classical Hodgkin lymphoma.

By share, this clone counts as medium-sized (0.01 to 0.1%). This chain connects TRBV7-2 to TRBJ1-1; TRBD1 matches 7 bases. The germline V gene encodes CDR1 SGHTA and CDR2 FQGNSA. V trimming: 5 bases; J trimming: 4 bases; junction bases outside the gene matches: 4. The CDR3 has 13 amino acids. The CDR3 sequence is CASSPGGVTEAFF. The DNA for the CDR3 is TGTGCCAGCAGCCCAGGGGGGGTCACTGAAGCTTTCTTT.

The V gene is TRBV19, the J gene TRBJ2-7, with TRBD1 identical over 7 bases. The CDR3 length is 14 residues. V dropped 0 bases and J dropped 4; count of bases not matched to a gene: 3. CDR1 is LNHDA and CDR2 is SQIVND in the germline V gene (reference sequence). This CDR3 is CASSIDLGQYEQYF. The CDR3, as DNA: TGTGCCAGTAGTATAGATCTGGGACAGTACGAGCAGTACTTC.

V is TRBV7-2 and J is TRBJ1-2, with TRBD1 identical over 7 bases. CDR3 length equals 16 residues. V was clipped by 1 base and J by 4 bases; unmatched bases: 9. Germline V CDR1 and CDR2: SGHTA, FQGNSA. The CDR3 DNA reads TGTGCCAGCAGCTTAGAGGCACAGGGGCGAACCTATGGCTACACCTTC. It specifies CASSLEAQGRTYGYTF.

V and J are TRBV28 and TRBJ1-4; 9 bases match TRBD1. The length of the CDR3 is 14 residues. Germline CDR1 is MDHEN and CDR2 is SYDVKM. J gave up 6 bases and V 7 bases, and 6 bases lay outside the gene matches. In DNA form, the CDR3 reads TGTGCCAGCATTACAGGGGGCGCTTATGAAAAACTGTTTTTT. It translates to CASITGGAYEKLFF.

This chain connects TRBV11-3 to TRBJ1-1, with D perhaps TRBD1 (5 bases). Trimming took off 5 bases at V and 4 bases at J, with 14 bases between the two ends. The CDR3 contains 14 residues. The germline V gene has CDR1 SGHNT and CDR2 YENEEA. The CDR3 sequence is CASSPRGRGTEAFF. CDR3 nucleotide sequence: TGTGCCAGCAGCCCACGGGGGAGGGGCACTGAAGCTTTCTTT.

The rearrangement uses TRBV6-6 and TRBJ2-4; D gene unclear. CDR3 length: 15 residues. Germline V lookup: CDR1 MNHNY, CDR2 SVGAGI (reference sequence). Trimming took 0 bases from V and 1 from J, leaving 7 bases between them. In DNA form, the CDR3 reads TGTGCCAGCAGTTACTCGAGCGCGGCCAAAAACATTCAGTACTTC. It codes for CASSYSSAAKNIQYF.

The V and J genes are TRBV10-3 and TRBJ1-1; TRBD1 aligns across 9 bases. The CDR3 is 15 amino acids. Germline CDR1 and CDR2: ENHRY and SYGVKD. Trimming removed 10 bases from V and 0 bases from J; junction bases left unmatched: 9. The CDR3 loop is CATLQGAPMNTEAFF. CDR3 coding DNA: TGTGCCACTCTACAGGGGGCGCCCATGAACACTGAAGCTTTCTTT.

This rearrangement joins TRBV5-1 to TRBJ2-5; 7 positions match TRBD1. The CDR3 sequence is 14 residues long. Trimming removed 6 bases from V and 4 bases from J; junction bases left unmatched: 9. Germline V lookup: CDR1 SGHRS, CDR2 YFSETQ. The CDR3, as DNA: TGCGCCAGCACCCCCAGGACAGGCCTAGAGACCCAGTACTTC. Its protein product is CASTPRTGLETQYF. The entire variable domain, with the rest obtained from reference TRBV5-1 and TRBJ2-5, is as follows: KAGVTQTPRYLIKTRGQQVTLSCSPISGHRSVSWYQQTPGQGLQFLFEYFSETQRNKGNFPGRFSGRQFSNSRSEMNVSTLELGDSALYLCASTPRTGLETQYFGPGTRLLVL.

This clone was seen only once. This chain links TRBV5-1 with TRBJ1-3; D gene unclear. Germline lookup yields CDR1 SGHRS and CDR2 YFSETQ. This CDR3 comprises 13 residues. Trimming shortened V by 5 bases and J by 3 bases, and 9 bases separated the two germline ends. The CDR3 protein is CASSSGGGNTIYF. The CDR3 DNA reads as TGCGCCAGCAGTTCAGGTGGTGGAAACACCATATATTTT.

The chain uses TRBV19 and TRBJ1-1, with D possibly being TRBD1 (6 bases). CDR3 length: 14 residues. V lost 5 bases, J lost 5 bases, and 15 bases lay in between. Germline V lookup: CDR1 LNHDA, CDR2 SQIVND (reference sequence). The CDR3, as DNA: TGTGCCAGTAGTTGGGAGGGGGTACGGACTGAAGCTTTCTTT. Translation: CASSWEGVRTEAFF.

The chain carries TRBV2 and TRBJ1-1, with 7 bases fitting TRBD1. In germline, CDR1 is SNHLY, CDR2 FYNNEI. V shed 6 bases, J shed 5 bases, and the junction held 9 bases outside the gene matches. This CDR3 comprises 14 residues. In DNA form, the CDR3 reads TGTGCCAGCAGCCTCCGACAGGGTTGGACTGAAGCTTTCTTT. This codes for CASSLRQGWTEAFF.

This chain uses TRBV11-2 with TRBJ1-2; D uncertain. Germline-derived CDR1 and CDR2 are SGHAT and FQNNGV. This CDR3 is built from 16 residues. Between the trimmed V and J ends, which lost 4 bases and 4 bases, there was a span of 19 bases. The CDR3 spells CASSSQRADITYGYTF. CDR3 sequence (DNA): TGTGCCAGCAGCTCCCAGAGGGCAGACATCACCTATGGCTACACCTTC.

This clone is a singleton in its sample. The CDR3 is CATSRDSPGSYEQYF. CDR3 DNA sequence: TGTGCCACCAGCAGAGATTCTCCTGGCAGTTACGAGCAGTACTTC. This chain links TRBV15 with TRBJ2-7, with no clear D. The length of the CDR3 is 15 residues. V lost 0 bases to trimming and J lost 4 bases, with 13 bases between them. Germline lookup yields CDR1 LNHNV and CDR2 YYDKDF (reference sequence).